The rows below give T cell receptor beta chains drawn from one sample of a study of post-analysis software for immune sequencing data. TCRdb re-analysed the PCR reads in MiXCR, keeping a single row per CDR3 protein. The sample records roughly 600,000 distinct CDR3 sequences, about 44% being singletons. The sample consisted of blood. The receptor source for this set is a girl between 5 and 17 years old with multiple sclerosis. CDR3s include the opening cysteine and the closing phenylalanine or tryptophan. Each record gives: D gene, V gene, J gene, clone size, CDR3 DNA, CDR3 protein. D genes are given only for firm matches. Rows give clone size only sometimes, using once, few, many, or a class for an expanded clone.

D: .
V: TRBV21-1
J: TRBJ2-5
size: .
DNA: TGTGCCAGCAGCCCGCTTATTGCGGGACAAGAGACCCAGTACTTC
CDR3: CASSPLIAGQETQYF

D: TRBD2
V: TRBV4-2
J: TRBJ2-4
size: few
DNA: TGTGCCAGCAGCCAAGATCGTGGACTAGCGGGAGGAGGCAAAAACATTCAGTACTTC
CDR3: CASSQDRGLAGGGKNIQYF

D: .
V: TRBV12-3/TRBV12-4
J: TRBJ2-2
size: .
DNA: TGTGCCAGCAGTTTATTGTGGGTTACGAACACCGGGGAGCTGTTTTTT
CDR3: CASSLLWVTNTGELFF

D: TRBD2
V: TRBV12-3/TRBV12-4
J: TRBJ2-5
size: .
DNA: TGTGCCAGCACCTTACGCGGGGGGCCGGGAGAGACCCAGTACTTC
CDR3: CASTLRGGPGETQYF

D: TRBD1
V: TRBV14
J: TRBJ1-1
size: .
DNA: TGTGCCAGCGGAAGAAAGACAGGGACTGAAGCTTTCTTT
CDR3: CASGRKTGTEAFF

D: .
V: TRBV27
J: TRBJ2-1
size: .
DNA: TGTGCCAGCAGTGAGACGACAGGGAGGTCCTACAATGAGCAGTTCTTC
CDR3: CASSETTGRSYNEQFF

D: TRBD2
V: TRBV29-1
J: TRBJ2-5
size: .
DNA: TGCAGCGTTGCGGGACTAGCGGGTGGAATGTACCAAGAGACCCAGTACTTC
CDR3: CSVAGLAGGMYQETQYF

D: TRBD2
V: TRBV5-1
J: TRBJ2-1
size: few
DNA: TGCGCCAGCAGCTTGAGTAGCGGGTACTACAATGAGCAGTTCTTC
CDR3: CASSLSSGYYNEQFF

D: .
V: TRBV12-3/TRBV12-4
J: TRBJ1-5
size: many
DNA: TGTGCCAGCAGTTTAGGGCAGAATCAGCCCCAGCATTTT
CDR3: CASSLGQNQPQHF

D: TRBD1
V: TRBV20-1
J: TRBJ2-1
size: .
DNA: TGCAGTGCTAGAGTCTTCCGACAGGGGGCTGACAATGAGCAGTTCTTC
CDR3: CSARVFRQGADNEQFF

D: TRBD2
V: TRBV5-1
J: TRBJ2-7
size: .
DNA: TGCGCCAGCAGCTTCCGACTAGCGGGAGAGCTCTACGAGCAGTACTTC
CDR3: CASSFRLAGELYEQYF

D: TRBD2
V: TRBV5-1
J: TRBJ2-7
size: .
DNA: TGCGCCAGCAGCGTGGGGGGGACTAGCTCCGAGCAGTACTTC
CDR3: CASSVGGTSSEQYF

D: TRBD1
V: TRBV7-9
J: TRBJ1-1
size: .
DNA: TGTGCCAGCAGCGCCGGGACAGTAAACACTGAAGCTTTCTTT
CDR3: CASSAGTVNTEAFF